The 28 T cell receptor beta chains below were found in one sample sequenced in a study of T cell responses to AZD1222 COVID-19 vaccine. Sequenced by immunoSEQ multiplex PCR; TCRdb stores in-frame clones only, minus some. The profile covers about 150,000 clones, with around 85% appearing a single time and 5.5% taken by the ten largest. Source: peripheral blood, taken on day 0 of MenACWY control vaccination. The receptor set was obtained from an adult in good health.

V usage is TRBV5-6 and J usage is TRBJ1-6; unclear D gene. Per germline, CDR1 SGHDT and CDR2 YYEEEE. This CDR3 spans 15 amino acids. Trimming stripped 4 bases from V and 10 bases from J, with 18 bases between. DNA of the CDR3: TGTGCCAGCAGCCCCCTGGGGTCTAAATTATCACCCCTCCACTTT. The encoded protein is CASSPLGSKLSPLHF.

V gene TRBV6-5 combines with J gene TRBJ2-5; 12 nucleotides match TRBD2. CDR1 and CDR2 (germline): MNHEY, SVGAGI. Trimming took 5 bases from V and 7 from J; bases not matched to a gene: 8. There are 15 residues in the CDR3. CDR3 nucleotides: TGTGCCAGCAGTCCTAGCGGGGGGGCAATGGTGACCCAGTACTTC. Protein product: CASSPSGGAMVTQYF.

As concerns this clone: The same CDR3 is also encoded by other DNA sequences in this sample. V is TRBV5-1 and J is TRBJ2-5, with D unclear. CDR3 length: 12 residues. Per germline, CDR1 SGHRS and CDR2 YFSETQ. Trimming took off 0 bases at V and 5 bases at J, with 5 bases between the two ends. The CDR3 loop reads CASSLEEETQYF. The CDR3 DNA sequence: TGCGCCAGCAGCTTGGAGGAGGAGACCCAGTACTTC.

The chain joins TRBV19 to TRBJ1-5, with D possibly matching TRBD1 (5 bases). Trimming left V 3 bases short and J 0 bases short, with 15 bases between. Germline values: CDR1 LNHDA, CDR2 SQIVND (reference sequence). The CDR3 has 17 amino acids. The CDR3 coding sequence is TGTGCCAGTAGTATCATCCGGACACATTATAGCAATCAGCCCCAGCATTTT. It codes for CASSIIRTHYSNQPQHF.

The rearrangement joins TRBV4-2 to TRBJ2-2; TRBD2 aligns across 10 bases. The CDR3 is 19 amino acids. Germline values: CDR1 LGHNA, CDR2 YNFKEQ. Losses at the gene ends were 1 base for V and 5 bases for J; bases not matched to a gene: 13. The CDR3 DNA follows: TGTGCCAGCAGCCAAGTCGGGGAGCGGGAGGGCCTCGGGACCGGGGAGCTGTTTTTT. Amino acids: CASSQVGEREGLGTGELFF.

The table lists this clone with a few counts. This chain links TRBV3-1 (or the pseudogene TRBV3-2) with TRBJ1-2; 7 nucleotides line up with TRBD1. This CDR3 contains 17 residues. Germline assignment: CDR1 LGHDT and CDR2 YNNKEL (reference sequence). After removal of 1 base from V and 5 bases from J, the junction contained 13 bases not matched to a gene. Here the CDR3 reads CASSQADPGQSSYGYTF. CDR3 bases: TGTGCCAGCAGCCAAGCCGACCCGGGACAGTCGTCTTATGGCTACACCTTC.

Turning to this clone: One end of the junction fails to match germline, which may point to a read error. The CDR3 region is CASSEAGTAFF. CDR3 nucleotides: TGCGCCAGCAGTGAGGCGGGGACCGCCTTCTTC. V and J are TRBV10-1 and TRBJ1-2, with D perhaps TRBD1 (5 bases). Germline V gene lookup returns CDR1 WNHNN and CDR2 SYGVQD (reference sequence). The CDR3 spans 11 residues.

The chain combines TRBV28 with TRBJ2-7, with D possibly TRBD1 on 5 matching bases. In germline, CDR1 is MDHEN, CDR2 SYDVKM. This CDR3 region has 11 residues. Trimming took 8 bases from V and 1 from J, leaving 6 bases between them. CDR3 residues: CASQGSYEQYV. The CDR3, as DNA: TGTGCCAGCCAGGGTTCCTACGAGCAGTACGTC.

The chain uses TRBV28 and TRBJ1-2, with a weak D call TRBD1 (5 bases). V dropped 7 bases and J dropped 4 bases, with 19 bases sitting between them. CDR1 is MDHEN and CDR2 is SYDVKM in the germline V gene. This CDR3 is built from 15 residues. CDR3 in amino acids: CASNGFHRQLYGYTF. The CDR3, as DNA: TGTGCCAGCAATGGTTTCCATCGACAGCTCTATGGCTACACCTTC.

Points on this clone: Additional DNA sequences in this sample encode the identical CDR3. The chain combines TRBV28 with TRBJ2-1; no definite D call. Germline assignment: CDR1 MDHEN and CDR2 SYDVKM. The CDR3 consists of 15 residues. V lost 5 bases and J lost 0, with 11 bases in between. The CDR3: CASSETVSSYNEQFF. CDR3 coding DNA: TGTGCCAGCAGTGAGACTGTGAGCTCCTACAATGAGCAGTTCTTC.

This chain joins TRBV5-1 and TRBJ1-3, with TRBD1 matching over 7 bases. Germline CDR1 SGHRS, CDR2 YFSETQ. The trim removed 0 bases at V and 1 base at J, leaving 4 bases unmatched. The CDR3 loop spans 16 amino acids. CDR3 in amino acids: CASSLATGVSGNTIYF. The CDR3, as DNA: TGCGCCAGCAGCTTGGCTACAGGGGTTTCTGGAAACACCATATATTTT.

The CDR3 here is CASRVPGPTNEQFF. The CDR3 DNA is TGTGCCAGCAGAGTGCCGGGGCCTACAAATGAGCAGTTCTTC. This chain links TRBV7-2 with TRBJ2-1; perhaps D is TRBD1 or TRBD2 (5 bases each). The CDR3 totals 14 residues. CDR1 is SGHTA, CDR2 FQGNSA, per germline. Deletions cut 6 bases from V and 7 bases from J, with 16 bases between.

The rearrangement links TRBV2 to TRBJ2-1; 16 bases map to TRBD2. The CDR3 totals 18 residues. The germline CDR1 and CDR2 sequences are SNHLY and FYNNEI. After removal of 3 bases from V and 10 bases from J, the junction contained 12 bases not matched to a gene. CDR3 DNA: TGTGCCAGCAGTGACATCACCCCGGGACTAGCGGGAGGGGGGGAGCAGTTCTTC. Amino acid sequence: CASSDITPGLAGGGEQFF. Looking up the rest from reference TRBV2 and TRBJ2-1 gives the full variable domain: EPEVTQTPSHQVTQMGQEVILRCVPISNHLYFYWYRQILGQKVEFLVSFYNNEISEKSEIFDDQFSVERPDGSNFTLKIRSTKLEDSAMYFCASSDITPGLAGGGEQFFGPGTRLTVL.

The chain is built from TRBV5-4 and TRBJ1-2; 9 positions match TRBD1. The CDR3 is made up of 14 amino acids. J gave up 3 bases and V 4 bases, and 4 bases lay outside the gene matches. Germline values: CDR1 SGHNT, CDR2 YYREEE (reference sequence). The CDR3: CASSPDRGHYGYTF. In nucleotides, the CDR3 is TGTGCCAGCAGCCCGGACAGGGGACACTATGGCTACACCTTC.

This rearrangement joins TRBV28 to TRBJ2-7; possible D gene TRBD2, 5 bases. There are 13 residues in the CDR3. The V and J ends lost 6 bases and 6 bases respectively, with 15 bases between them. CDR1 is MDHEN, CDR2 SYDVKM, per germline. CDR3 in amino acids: CASSPDGVGEQYV. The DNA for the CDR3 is TGTGCCAGCAGCCCGGACGGGGTCGGCGAGCAGTACGTC.

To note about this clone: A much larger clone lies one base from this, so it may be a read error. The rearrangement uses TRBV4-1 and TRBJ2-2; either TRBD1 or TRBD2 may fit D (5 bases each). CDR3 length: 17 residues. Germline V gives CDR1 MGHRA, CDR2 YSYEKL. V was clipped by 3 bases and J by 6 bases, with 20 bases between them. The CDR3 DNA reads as TGCGCCAGCAGCCACGGGACCGGGGCCCCGGAGGCCGGGGAGCTGTTTTTT. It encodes CASSHGTGAPEAGELFF.

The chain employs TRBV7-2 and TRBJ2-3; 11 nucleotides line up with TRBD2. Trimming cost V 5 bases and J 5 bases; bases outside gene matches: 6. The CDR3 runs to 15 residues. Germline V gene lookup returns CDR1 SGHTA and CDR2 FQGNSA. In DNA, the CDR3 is TGTGCCAGCAGCGAACTAGCGGGAGTTATAGATACGCAGTATTTT. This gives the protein CASSELAGVIDTQYF. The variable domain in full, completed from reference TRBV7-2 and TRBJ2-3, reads GAGVSQSPSNKVTEKGKDVELRCDPISGHTALYWYRQSLGQGLEFLIYFQGNSAPDKSGLPSDRFSAERTGGSVSTLTIQRTQQEDSAVYLCASSELAGVIDTQYFGPGTRLTVL.

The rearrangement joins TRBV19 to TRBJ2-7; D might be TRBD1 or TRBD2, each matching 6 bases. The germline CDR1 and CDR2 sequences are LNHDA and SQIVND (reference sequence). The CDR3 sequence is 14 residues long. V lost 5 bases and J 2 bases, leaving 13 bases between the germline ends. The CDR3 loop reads CASSFGGGAYEQYF. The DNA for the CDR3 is TGTGCCAGTAGTTTCGGGGGCGGTGCCTACGAGCAGTACTTC.

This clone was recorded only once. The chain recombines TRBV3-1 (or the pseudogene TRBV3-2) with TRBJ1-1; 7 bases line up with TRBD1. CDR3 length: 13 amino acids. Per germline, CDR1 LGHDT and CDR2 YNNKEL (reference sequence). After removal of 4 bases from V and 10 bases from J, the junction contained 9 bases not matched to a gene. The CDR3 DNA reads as TGTGCCAGCAGCCGGGGGACAGTTTTGACAGCTTTCTTT. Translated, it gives CASSRGTVLTAFF.

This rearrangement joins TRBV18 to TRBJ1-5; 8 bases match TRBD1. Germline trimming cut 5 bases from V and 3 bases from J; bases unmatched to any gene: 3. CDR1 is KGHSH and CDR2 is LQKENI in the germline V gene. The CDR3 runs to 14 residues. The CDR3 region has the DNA TGTGCCAGCTCAATGGACAGGGCCAATCAGCCCCAGCATTTT. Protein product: CASSMDRANQPQHF.

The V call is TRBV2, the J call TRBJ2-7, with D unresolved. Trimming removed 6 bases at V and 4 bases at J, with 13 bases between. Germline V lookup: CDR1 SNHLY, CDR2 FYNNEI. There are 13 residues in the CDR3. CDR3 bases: TGTGCCAGCAGGGGATTCGGTAGGTACGAGCAGTACGTC. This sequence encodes CASRGFGRYEQYV.

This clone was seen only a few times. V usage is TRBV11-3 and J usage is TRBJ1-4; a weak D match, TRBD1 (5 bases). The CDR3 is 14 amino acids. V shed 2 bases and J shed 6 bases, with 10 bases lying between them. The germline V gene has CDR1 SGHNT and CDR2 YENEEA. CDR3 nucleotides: TGTGCCAGCAGCTTACAGGGCATTTATGAAAAACTGTTTTTT. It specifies CASSLQGIYEKLFF.

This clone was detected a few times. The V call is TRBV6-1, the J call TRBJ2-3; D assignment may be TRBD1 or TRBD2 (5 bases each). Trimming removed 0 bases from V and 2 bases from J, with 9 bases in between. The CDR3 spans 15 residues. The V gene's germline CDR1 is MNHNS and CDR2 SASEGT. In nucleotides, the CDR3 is TGTGCCAGCAGTGAAGCAGCCGGGGCCACAGATACGCAGTATTTT. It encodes CASSEAAGATDTQYF.

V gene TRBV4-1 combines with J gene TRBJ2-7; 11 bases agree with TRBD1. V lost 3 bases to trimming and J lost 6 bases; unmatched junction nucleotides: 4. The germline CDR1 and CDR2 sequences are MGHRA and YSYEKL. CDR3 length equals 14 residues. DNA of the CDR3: TGCGCCAGCAGCCAGGGACAGGGGGACCTCGAGCAGTACGTC. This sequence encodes CASSQGQGDLEQYV.

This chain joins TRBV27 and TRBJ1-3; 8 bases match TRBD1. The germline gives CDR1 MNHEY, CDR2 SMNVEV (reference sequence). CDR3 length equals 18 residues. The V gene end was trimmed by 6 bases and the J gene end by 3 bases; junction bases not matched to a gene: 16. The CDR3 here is CASSALGSDRGVGNTIYF. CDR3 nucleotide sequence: TGTGCCAGCAGCGCCCTCGGTTCCGACAGGGGCGTTGGAAACACCATATATTTT.

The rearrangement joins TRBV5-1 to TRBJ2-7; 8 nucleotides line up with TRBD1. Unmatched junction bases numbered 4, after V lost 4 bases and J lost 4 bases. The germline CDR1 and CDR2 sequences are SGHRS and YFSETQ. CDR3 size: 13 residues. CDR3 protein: CASSRRQGYEQYF. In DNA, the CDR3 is TGCGCCAGCAGCAGACGACAGGGGTACGAGCAGTACTTC.

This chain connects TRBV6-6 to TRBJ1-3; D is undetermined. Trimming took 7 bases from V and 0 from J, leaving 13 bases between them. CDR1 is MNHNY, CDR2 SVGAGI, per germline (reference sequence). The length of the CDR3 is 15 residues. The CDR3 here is CASINSMSSGNTIYF. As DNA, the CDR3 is TGTGCCAGCATAAACAGTATGAGCTCTGGAAACACCATATATTTT.

The DNA of the CDR3 is TGTGCCAGCAGCCCACCTTACACACAACCAAACACCGGGGAGCTGTTTTTT. It specifies CASSPPYTQPNTGELFF. The J gene is TRBJ2-2, the V gene TRBV28; no clear D. V lost 6 bases and J lost 2, with 19 bases in between. Germline values: CDR1 MDHEN, CDR2 SYDVKM. The CDR3 is 17 amino acids.